This T cell receptor (beta chain) is from a study of response to subunit inactivated influenza vaccine. TCRdb re-analysed the RT-PCR reads in MiXCR, keeping a single row per CDR3 protein. The repertoire includes a few hundred thousand distinct CDR3 sequences, more than 9% of them detected once, and more than 7% sits in the top ten. The sample holds a few counts of this clonotype. The antigen is undetermined. The CDR3 contains 14 residues. Trimming removed 2 bases from V and 0 bases from J, with 6 bases in between. Germline assignment: CDR1 MNHEY and CDR2 SVGAGI. Study observations and caveats: Few new T cells, the authors suggested, are recruited by each seasonal influenza vaccination.

The sequence was collected from a man between 50 and 59 years old who received an inactivated influenza vaccine. This specimen was non-naive T cells sorted from PBMCs, taken approximately 15 days before vaccination. The chain couples TRBV6-5 to TRBJ2-3; no definite D call. The CDR3 loop reads CASSYRRSTDTQYF. The CDR3 DNA sequence: TGTGCCAGCAGTTACAGGCGGAGCACAGATACGCAGTATTTT.